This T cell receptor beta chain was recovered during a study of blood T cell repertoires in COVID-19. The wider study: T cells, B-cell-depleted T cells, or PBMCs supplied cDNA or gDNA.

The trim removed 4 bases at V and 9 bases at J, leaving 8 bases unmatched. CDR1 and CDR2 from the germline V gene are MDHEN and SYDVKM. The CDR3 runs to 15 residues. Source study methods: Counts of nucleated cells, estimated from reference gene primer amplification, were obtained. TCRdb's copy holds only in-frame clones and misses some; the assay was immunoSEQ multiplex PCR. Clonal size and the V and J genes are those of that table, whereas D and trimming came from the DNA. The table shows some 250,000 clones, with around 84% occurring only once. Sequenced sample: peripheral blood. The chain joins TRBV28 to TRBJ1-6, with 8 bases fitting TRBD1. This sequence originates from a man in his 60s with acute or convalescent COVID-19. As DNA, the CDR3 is TGTGCCAGCAGTTGGACACAGGGGGTCGGTTCACCCCTCCACTTT. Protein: CASSWTQGVGSPLHF.